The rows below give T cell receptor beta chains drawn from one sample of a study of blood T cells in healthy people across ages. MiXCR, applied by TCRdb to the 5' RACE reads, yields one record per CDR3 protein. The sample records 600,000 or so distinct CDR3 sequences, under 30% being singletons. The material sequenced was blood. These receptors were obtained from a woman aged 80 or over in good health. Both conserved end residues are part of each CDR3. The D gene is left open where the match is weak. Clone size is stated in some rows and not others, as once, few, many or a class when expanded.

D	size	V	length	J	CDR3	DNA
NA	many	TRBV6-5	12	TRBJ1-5	CASSAGDQPQHF	TGTGCCAGCAGCGCAGGAGATCAGCCCCAGCATTTT
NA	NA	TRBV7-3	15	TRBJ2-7	CASSPQGTSYNEQYF	TGTGCCAGCAGCCCGCAGGGAACTTCCTACAATGAGCAGTACTTC
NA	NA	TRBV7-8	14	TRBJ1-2	CASSSRNLGTGYTF	TGTGCCAGCAGCTCAAGAAACTTAGGTACCGGCTACACCTTC
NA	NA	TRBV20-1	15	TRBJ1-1	CSARDRRLMNTEAFF	TGCAGTGCTAGAGATCGGAGGTTGATGAACACTGAAGCTTTCTTT
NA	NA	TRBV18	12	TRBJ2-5	CASSPRKETQYF	TGTGCCAGCTCGCCCCGGAAAGAGACCCAGTACTTC
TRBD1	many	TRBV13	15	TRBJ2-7	CASSLSGQGAGEQYF	TGTGCCAGCAGCTTATCGGGACAGGGGGCGGGCGAGCAGTACTTC
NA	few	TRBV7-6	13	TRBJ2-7	CASFDSSYKEQYF	TGTGCCTCGTTTGACAGTAGCTATAAAGAGCAGTACTTC
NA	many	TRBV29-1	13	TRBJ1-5	CSVGGLSNQPQHF	TGCAGCGTTGGGGGACTGAGCAATCAGCCCCAGCATTTT
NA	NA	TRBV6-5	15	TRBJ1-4	CASRATTGTIGKLFF	TGTGCCAGCAGAGCGACAACTGGGACCATCGGAAAACTGTTTTTT
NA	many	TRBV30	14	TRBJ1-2	CAWSVNRNNYGYTF	TGTGCCTGGAGTGTAAACAGGAACAACTATGGCTACACCTTC
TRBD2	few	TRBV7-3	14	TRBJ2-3	CASSRGLAGDTQYF	TGTGCCAGCAGCCGAGGACTAGCGGGGGATACGCAGTATTTT
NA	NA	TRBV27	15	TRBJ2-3	CASSLGGAHTDTQYF	TGTGCCAGCAGTCTGGGGGGGGCACACACAGATACGCAGTATTTT
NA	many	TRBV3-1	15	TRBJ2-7	CASSPPRGRSYEQYF	TGTGCCAGCAGCCCCCCTAGGGGCAGATCCTACGAGCAGTACTTC
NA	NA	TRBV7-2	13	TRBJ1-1	CASSWGGFTEAFF	TGTGCCAGCAGCTGGGGCGGATTCACTGAAGCTTTCTTT
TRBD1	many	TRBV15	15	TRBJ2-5	CATSRGDRSEETQYF	TGTGCCACCAGCAGAGGGGACAGGTCGGAAGAGACCCAGTACTTC
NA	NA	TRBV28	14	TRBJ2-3	CASSFSSGTDTQYF	TGTGCCAGCAGTTTCAGTAGCGGCACCGATACGCAGTATTTT
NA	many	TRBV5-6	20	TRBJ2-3	CASSLVRGTFGRASTDTQYF	TGTGCCAGCAGCTTGGTCCGAGGGACTTTCGGAAGAGCGAGCACAGATACGCAGTATTTT
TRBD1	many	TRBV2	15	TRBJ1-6	CASFLRTGGDSPLHF	TGTGCCAGCTTCCTACGGACAGGGGGCGATTCACCCCTCCACTTT
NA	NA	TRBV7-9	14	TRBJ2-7	CASSLEWTLGGQYF	TGTGCCAGCAGCTTAGAGTGGACATTGGGCGGGCAGTACTTC